The entry below describes one T cell receptor beta chain. The target of this receptor is not known. No qualities accompany the bases; no much larger clone lies one base away. The data were obtained in a study of control samples from healthy donors and cancer patients (dated by TCRdb to 2018 to 2020). The method was the immunoSEQ multiplex PCR assay. Held by TCRdb, this immuneACCESS table contains in-frame sequences only and omits some clones. Under half of the omission traces to an unresolved V gene where checked; the cause of the rest is unknown. This sample holds roughly 43,000 clones; 90% to 95% were observed only once. The top ten hold 20% to 30% of the sample. Between the V and J ends, shortened by 8 bases and 5 bases respectively, the junction contains 12 bases. Taken from the germline V gene, the CDR1 and CDR2 loops are MDHEN and SYDVKM. The CDR3 measures 12 amino acids from cysteine to phenylalanine. The sequence is cut down to CDR3 DNA, 36 bases in frame from base 1.

The TCR originated in a man aged 55 to 70 in good health. What was sequenced was blood. The chain couples TRBV28 to TRBJ2-5; perhaps TRBD1 is the D gene, with 5 bases matching. The DNA is TGTGCCAGCTCCCAGGGATCGGAGACCCAGTACTTC. Protein translation: CASSQGSETQYF.